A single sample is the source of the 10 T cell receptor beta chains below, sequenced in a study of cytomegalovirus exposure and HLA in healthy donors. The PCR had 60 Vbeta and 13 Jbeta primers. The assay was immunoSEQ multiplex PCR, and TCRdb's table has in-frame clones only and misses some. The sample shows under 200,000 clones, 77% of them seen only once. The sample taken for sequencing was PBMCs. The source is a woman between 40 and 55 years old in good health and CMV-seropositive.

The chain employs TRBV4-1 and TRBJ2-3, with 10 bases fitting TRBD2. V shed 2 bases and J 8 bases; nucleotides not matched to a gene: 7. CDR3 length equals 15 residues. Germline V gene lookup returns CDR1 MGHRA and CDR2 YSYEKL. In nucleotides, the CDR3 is TGCGCCAGCAGCCAAACTAGCGGGGCTATCGTTACGCAGTATTTT. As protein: CASSQTSGAIVTQYF.

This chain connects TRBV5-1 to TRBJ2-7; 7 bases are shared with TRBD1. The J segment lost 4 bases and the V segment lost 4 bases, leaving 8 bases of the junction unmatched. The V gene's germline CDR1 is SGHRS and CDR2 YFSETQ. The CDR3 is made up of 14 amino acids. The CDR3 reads CASSLRDSAYEQYF. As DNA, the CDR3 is TGCGCCAGCAGCCTCCGGGACAGCGCTTACGAGCAGTACTTC. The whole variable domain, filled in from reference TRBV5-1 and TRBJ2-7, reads KAGVTQTPRYLIKTRGQQVTLSCSPISGHRSVSWYQQTPGQGLQFLFEYFSETQRNKGNFPGRFSGRQFSNSRSEMNVSTLELGDSALYLCASSLRDSAYEQYFGPGTRLTVT.

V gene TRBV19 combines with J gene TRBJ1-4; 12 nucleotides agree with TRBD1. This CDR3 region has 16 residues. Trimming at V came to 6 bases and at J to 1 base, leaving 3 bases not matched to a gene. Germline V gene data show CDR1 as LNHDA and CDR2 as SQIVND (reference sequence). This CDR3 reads CASSGTGGRTNEKLFF. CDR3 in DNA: TGTGCCAGTAGCGGGACAGGGGGCCGAACTAATGAAAAACTGTTTTTT. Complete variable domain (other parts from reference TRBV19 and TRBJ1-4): DGGITQSPKYLFRKEGQNVTLSCEQNLNHDAMYWYRQDPGQGLRLIYYSQIVNDFQKGDIAEGYSVSREKKESFPLTVTSAQKNPTAFYLCASSGTGGRTNEKLFFGSGTQLSVL.

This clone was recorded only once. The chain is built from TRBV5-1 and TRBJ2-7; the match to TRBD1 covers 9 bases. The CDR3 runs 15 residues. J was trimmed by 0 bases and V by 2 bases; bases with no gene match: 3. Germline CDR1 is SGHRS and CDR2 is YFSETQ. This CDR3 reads CASSFPGQGSYEQYF. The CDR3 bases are TGCGCCAGCAGCTTTCCGGGACAGGGCTCCTACGAGCAGTACTTC.

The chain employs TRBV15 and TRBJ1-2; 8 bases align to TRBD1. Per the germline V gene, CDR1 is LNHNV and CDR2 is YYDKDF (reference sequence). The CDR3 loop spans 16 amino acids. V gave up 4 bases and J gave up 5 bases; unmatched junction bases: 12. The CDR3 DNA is TGTGCCACCAGCAAGGACAGGGTGGGATTAAGATATGGCTACACCTTC. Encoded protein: CATSKDRVGLRYGYTF.

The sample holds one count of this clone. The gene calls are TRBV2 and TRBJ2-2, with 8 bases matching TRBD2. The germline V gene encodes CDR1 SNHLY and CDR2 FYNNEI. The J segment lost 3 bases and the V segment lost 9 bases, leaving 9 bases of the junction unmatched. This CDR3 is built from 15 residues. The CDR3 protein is CASGESGSDTGELFF. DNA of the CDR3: TGTGCCAGTGGGGAAAGCGGGAGTGACACCGGGGAGCTGTTTTTT.

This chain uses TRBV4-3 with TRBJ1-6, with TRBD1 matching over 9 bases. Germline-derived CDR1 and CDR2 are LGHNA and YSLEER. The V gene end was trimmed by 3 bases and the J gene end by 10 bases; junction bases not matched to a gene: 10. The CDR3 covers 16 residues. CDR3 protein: CASSQEDTGGGSPLHF. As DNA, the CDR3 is TGCGCCAGCAGCCAGGAGGACACAGGGGGCGGGTCACCCCTCCACTTT.

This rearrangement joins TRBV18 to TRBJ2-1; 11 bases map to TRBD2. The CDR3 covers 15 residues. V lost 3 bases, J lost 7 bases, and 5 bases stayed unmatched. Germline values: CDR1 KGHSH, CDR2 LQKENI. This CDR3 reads CASSPGTSGWNEQFF. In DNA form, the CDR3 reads TGTGCCAGCTCACCCGGGACTAGCGGTTGGAATGAGCAGTTCTTC.

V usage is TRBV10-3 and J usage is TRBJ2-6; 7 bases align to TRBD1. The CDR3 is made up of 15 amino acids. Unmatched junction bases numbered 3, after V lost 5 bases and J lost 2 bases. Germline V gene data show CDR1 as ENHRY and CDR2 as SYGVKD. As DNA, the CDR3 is TGTGCCATCAGTACCCAGGGGGCTGGGGCCAACGTCCTGACTTTC. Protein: CAISTQGAGANVLTF.

CDR3 DNA sequence: TGTGCCAGCAGTGTCGAACGGACAAGCTCTGGAAACACCATATATTTT. Its translation is CASSVERTSSGNTIYF. The V and J genes are TRBV6-1 and TRBJ1-3; D is possibly TRBD1 (5 bases). The CDR3 sequence is 16 residues long. V was shortened by 4 bases and J by 0 bases, with 13 bases between the two germline ends. Germline lookup yields CDR1 MNHNS and CDR2 SASEGT.